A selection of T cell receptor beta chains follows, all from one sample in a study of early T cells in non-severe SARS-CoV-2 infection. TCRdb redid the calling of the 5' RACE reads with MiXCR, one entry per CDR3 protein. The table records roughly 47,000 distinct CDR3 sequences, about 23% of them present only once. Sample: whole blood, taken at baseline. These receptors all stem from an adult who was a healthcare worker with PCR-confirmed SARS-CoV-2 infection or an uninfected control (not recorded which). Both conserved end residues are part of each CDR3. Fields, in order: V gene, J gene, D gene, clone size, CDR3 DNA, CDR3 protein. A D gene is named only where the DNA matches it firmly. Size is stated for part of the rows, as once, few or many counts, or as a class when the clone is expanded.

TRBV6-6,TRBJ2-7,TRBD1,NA,TGTGCCAGCAGGCCGACAGGGACCTACGAGCAGTACTTC,CASRPTGTYEQYF
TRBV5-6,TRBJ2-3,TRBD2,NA,TGTGCCAGCAGCCCGGCGGGACTAGCAGGCACAGATACGCAGTATTTT,CASSPAGLAGTDTQYF
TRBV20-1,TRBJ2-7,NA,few,TGCAGTGCTAGGGTACCGGGTTCCAGCTCCTACGAGCAGTACTTC,CSARVPGSSSYEQYF
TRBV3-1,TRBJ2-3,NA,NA,TGTGCCAGCAGCCCCCGGACTAGCACAGATACGCAGTATTTT,CASSPRTSTDTQYF
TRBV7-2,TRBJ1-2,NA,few,TGTGCCAGCAGCCCCCTCCCCAGGAACTATGGCTACACCTTC,CASSPLPRNYGYTF
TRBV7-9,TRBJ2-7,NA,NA,TGTGCCAGCAGCTTACAGGTCGGGTACGAGCAGTACTTC,CASSLQVGYEQYF
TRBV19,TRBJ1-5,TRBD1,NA,TGTGCCAGTAGTAAGACAGGGGATCAGCCCCAGCATTTT,CASSKTGDQPQHF
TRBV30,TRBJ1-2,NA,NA,TGTGCCTGGAGTTCTCAGGGAGATGGCTACACCTTC,CAWSSQGDGYTF
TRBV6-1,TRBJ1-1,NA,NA,TGTGCCAGCAGTGGACCCAGAGCAGCTTTCTTT,CASSGPRAAFF
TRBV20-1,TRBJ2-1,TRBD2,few,TGCAGTGCTAGAGTAGGACTAGCGAATGAGCAGTTCTTC,CSARVGLANEQFF
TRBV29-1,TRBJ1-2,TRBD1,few,TGCAGCGCCATGGACAGGGAAGGCCTCTATGGCTACACCTTC,CSAMDREGLYGYTF
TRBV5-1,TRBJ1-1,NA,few,TGCGCCAGCAGTCATCAGGGACACATGAACACTGAAGCTTTCTTT,CASSHQGHMNTEAFF
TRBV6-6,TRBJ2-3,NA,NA,TGTGCCGGAGCGGGCCTTACCACAGATACGCAGTATTTT,CAGAGLTTDTQYF
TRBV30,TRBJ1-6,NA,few,TGTGCCTGGAGTGTAGGTGCGGGCAATTCACCCCTCCACTTT,CAWSVGAGNSPLHF
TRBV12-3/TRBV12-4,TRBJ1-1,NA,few,TGTGCCAGCAGTTTAGGGGGAAGAAAGAACACTGAAGCTTTCTTT,CASSLGGRKNTEAFF
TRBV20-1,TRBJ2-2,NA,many,TGCAGTGCTAGAGATGACCAGGGTCAAAACACCGGGGAGCTGTTTTTT,CSARDDQGQNTGELFF
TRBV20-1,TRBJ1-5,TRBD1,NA,TGCAGTGCTAGAGCTTACAGGGGCCCCGCTGTTGGCAATCAGCCCCAGCATTTT,CSARAYRGPAVGNQPQHF
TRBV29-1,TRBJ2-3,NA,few,TGCAGCGTGATCTTTGCGGGGGCTACCACAGATACGCAGTATTTT,CSVIFAGATTDTQYF
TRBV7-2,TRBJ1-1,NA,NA,TGTGCCAGCAGCTTAGATCCCGGGAACACTGAAGCTTTCTTT,CASSLDPGNTEAFF
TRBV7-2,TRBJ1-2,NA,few,TGTGCCAGCAGCAGACAGGATCAATATGGCTACACCTTC,CASSRQDQYGYTF
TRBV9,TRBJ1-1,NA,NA,TGTGCCAGCAGTGCCAAAGGGAACACTGAAGCTTTCTTT,CASSAKGNTEAFF
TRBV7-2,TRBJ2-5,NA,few,TGTGCCAGCAGCTTCTCACAGGCCGAAGAGACCCAGTACTTC,CASSFSQAEETQYF
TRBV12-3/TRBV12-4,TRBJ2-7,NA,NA,TGTGCCAGCAGCCCTACGGACGGCTACGAGCAGTACTTC,CASSPTDGYEQYF
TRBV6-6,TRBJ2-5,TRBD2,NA,TGTGCCAGCAGTTACGCGGGGGGAACACTCACGGAGACCCAGTACTTC,CASSYAGGTLTETQYF
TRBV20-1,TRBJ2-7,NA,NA,TGCAGTGCTAGAGATTTACAGGATCTCTCCTACGAGCAGTACTTC,CSARDLQDLSYEQYF
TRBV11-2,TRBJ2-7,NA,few,TGTGCCAGCAGCCATCGGTCAGATCGGAGCGAGCAGTACTTC,CASSHRSDRSEQYF
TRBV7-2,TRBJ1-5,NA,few,TGTGCCAGCAGCTTAACGGGGACTGGAAATCAGCCCCAGCATTTT,CASSLTGTGNQPQHF
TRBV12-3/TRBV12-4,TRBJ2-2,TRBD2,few,TGTGCCAGCAGTCCCGGGACTAGCGGGGGGTATAACACCGGGGAGCTGTTTTTT,CASSPGTSGGYNTGELFF
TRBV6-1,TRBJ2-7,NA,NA,TGTGCCAGCAGTGTTGACTGGATGTACGAGCAGTACTTC,CASSVDWMYEQYF
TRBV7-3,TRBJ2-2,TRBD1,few,TGTGCCAGCAGCCTCGGACAGGGTCCGAACACCGGGGAGCTGTTTTTT,CASSLGQGPNTGELFF
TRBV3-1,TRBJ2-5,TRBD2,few,TGTGCCAGCAGCCAGGGACTAGCGGGAGCTCAAGAGACCCAGTACTTC,CASSQGLAGAQETQYF
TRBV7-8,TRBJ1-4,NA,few,TGTGCCAGCAGCTTAGTTGCCGGGGACGGTGAAAAACTGTTTTTT,CASSLVAGDGEKLFF
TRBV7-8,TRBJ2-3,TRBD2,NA,TGTGCCAGCAGCACTAGCGGGGCCAACACAGATACGCAGTATTTT,CASSTSGANTDTQYF